These 27 T cell receptor beta chains were sequenced from one sample in a study of metastatic and nonmetastatic thyroid tumors. None of the patients had undergone any treatment ahead of thyroid surgery. TCRdb reassembled clones from the PCR reads with MiXCR. This sample carries 30,000 to 40,000 clones, 13% of them seen once, and the ten largest clones take more than 8%. Source material: blood. These receptor sequences come from a female donor with papillary thyroid cancer or a benign thyroid nodule (not recorded which). Some clones in this sample may be carry-over from other donors' samples.

This clone has ten or more counts. One end of the junction varies from germline; a read error may be responsible. This chain joins TRBV10-1 and TRBJ2-3; D not resolved. The CDR3 has 14 residues. The germline V gene encodes CDR1 WNHNN and CDR2 SYGVQD (reference sequence). The CDR3 spells CVSSEARITDTQYF. The CDR3 nucleotides read TGCGTCAGCAGTGAAGCCCGTATCACAGATACGCAGTATTTT.

There are many counts of this clone. This chain uses TRBV11-2 with TRBJ1-6, with a weak D call TRBD1 (5 bases). This CDR3 is 15 amino acids long. CDR1 is SGHAT, CDR2 FQNNGV, per germline. The V end lost 4 bases, the J end lost 8 bases, and 15 bases lay between the germline ends. The CDR3 nucleotides are TGTGCCAGCAGCTCGGGGGTGCAGTCCCATTCACCCCTCCACTTT. Its translation is CASSSGVQSHSPLHF.

This clone was seen repeatedly, ten times or more. The chain employs TRBV4-2 and TRBJ1-6, with no clear D. Germline CDR1 LGHNA, CDR2 YNFKEQ. The V end lost 3 bases, the J end lost 6 bases, and 18 bases lay between the germline ends. The CDR3 covers 17 residues. CDR3 amino acids: CASSQAPAPTFNSPLHF. In DNA, the CDR3 is TGTGCCAGCAGCCAGGCTCCAGCCCCCACCTTTAATTCACCCCTCCACTTT.

Of note for this clone: This may stem from a read error, because a much larger clone lies one nucleotide away. The CDR3 reads CATSDSPDWVSTDTQYF. In DNA form, the CDR3 reads TGTGCCACCAGCGATAGCCCCGACTGGGTCAGCACAGATACGCAGTATTTT. V is TRBV24-1 and J is TRBJ2-3, with D unresolved. The CDR3 length is 17 residues. V was trimmed by 7 bases and J by 0 bases, leaving 19 bases between them. Germline CDR1 KGHDR, CDR2 SFDVKD.

This clone was observed at least ten times. The rearrangement links TRBV10-2 to TRBJ2-3; D ambiguous. This CDR3 comprises 12 residues. The V end was cut by 3 bases, the J end by 3 bases, with 4 bases between. The germline V gene has CDR1 WSHSY and CDR2 SAAADI. The CDR3 here is CASSDGTDTQYF. CDR3 sequence (DNA): TGCGCCAGCAGTGATGGAACAGATACGCAGTATTTT.

This clone was seen only a few times. This clone may be a read error of a much larger clone one base away. In the same sample, other DNA sequences code for this CDR3. CDR3 amino acids: CASSVGSTGTNEQFF. CDR3 in DNA: TGTGCCAGCAGCGTAGGTTCTACCGGAACCAATGAGCAATTCTTC. The chain is built from TRBV9 and TRBJ2-1; D uncertain. CDR3 length: 15 residues. CDR1 is SGDLS and CDR2 is YYNGEE in the germline V gene.

By sample share, this clone is medium-sized. The rearrangement links TRBV6-1 to TRBJ1-6, with a weak D call TRBD1 (6 bases). The CDR3 spans 15 residues. Germline CDR1 and CDR2: MNHNS and SASEGT. Trimming shortened V by 2 bases and J by 7 bases, and 12 bases separated the two germline ends. The chain's CDR3 is CASSEIGTQNSPLHF. The CDR3 DNA sequence: TGTGCCAGCAGTGAAATCGGGACACAGAATTCACCCCTCCACTTT.

This clone was detected ten times or more. J is TRBJ2-1 and V is TRBV7-9; 9 bases are a match to TRBD2. This CDR3 is built from 16 residues. CDR1 is SEHNR and CDR2 is FQNEAQ in the germline V gene (reference sequence). Trimming removed 4 bases from V and 6 bases from J; junction bases left unmatched: 10. CDR3 DNA: TGTGCCAGCAGCTCTCAGGCTAGCGGGATCCGCAATGAGCAGTTCTTC. Encoded protein: CASSSQASGIRNEQFF.

This clone was picked up a small number of times. The J gene is TRBJ1-5, the V gene TRBV6-1; no definite D call. Trimming took 6 bases from V and 2 from J, leaving 20 bases between them. Germline loops: CDR1 MNHNS, CDR2 SASEGT. The CDR3 is 17 amino acids. In DNA form, the CDR3 reads TGTGCCAGCAGCGCCCCGATTCGGCGAGGCGGCAATCAGCCCCAGCATTTT. This gives the protein CASSAPIRRGGNQPQHF.

This clone was counted at least ten times. The V and J genes are TRBV7-3 and TRBJ2-3; D remains unclear. V shed 5 bases and J shed 8 bases, with 14 bases lying between them. CDR1 SGHTA and CDR2 FQGTGA come from the germline V gene. This CDR3 contains 13 residues. The CDR3: CASSPPDLRTQYF. As DNA, the CDR3 is TGTGCCAGCAGCCCCCCTGACTTGCGTACGCAGTATTTT.

At least ten counts were recorded for this clone. The chain combines TRBV29-1 with TRBJ2-1, with 7 bases lining up with TRBD2. Germline V gene sequence: CDR1 SQVTM, CDR2 ANQGSEA. Germline trimming cut 5 bases from V and 4 bases from J; bases unmatched to any gene: 5. CDR3 length: 13 residues. The DNA of the CDR3 is TGCAGCGTTCACGGGGGGTTTTACAATGAGCAGTTCTTC. Translation: CSVHGGFYNEQFF.

The chain joins TRBV4-1 to TRBJ2-7; TRBD2 agrees at 9 bases. The germline V gene encodes CDR1 MGHRA and CDR2 YSYEKL. V lost 4 bases and J lost 6; bases outside the gene matches: 7. This CDR3 has 14 amino acids. This chain's CDR3 is CASSPALAGFEQYF. The CDR3 DNA is TGCGCCAGCAGCCCCGCCCTAGCGGGATTCGAGCAGTACTTC.

The chain is built from TRBV24-1 and TRBJ2-1, with 8 bases fitting TRBD2. Germline CDR1 is KGHDR and CDR2 is SFDVKD. The CDR3 is 14 amino acids. After removal of 7 bases from V and 7 bases from J, the junction contained 8 bases not matched to a gene. CDR3 amino acids: CATRGAGAGNEQFF. The CDR3 DNA reads as TGTGCCACCAGGGGAGCGGGAGCGGGAAATGAGCAGTTCTTC.

This clone was picked up a small number of times. This rearrangement joins TRBV24-1 to TRBJ1-2, with TRBD1 as a possible D gene (6 bases). Germline CDR1 and CDR2: KGHDR and SFDVKD. This CDR3 contains 12 residues. Trimming cost V 9 bases and J 6 bases, with 13 bases left between them. The CDR3 loop reads CATGDRLHGYTF. DNA of the CDR3: TGTGCCACCGGCGACAGGTTACATGGCTACACCTTC.

This clone was detected ten times or more. V is TRBV7-3 and J is TRBJ2-2; 8 bases are a match to TRBD1. V was pared by 1 base and J by 2 bases, with 3 bases of the junction left unmatched. The germline gives CDR1 SGHTA, CDR2 FQGTGA. This CDR3 has 16 amino acids. CDR3 sequence: CASSLMGQANTGELFF. The CDR3 nucleotides are TGTGCCAGCAGCTTAATGGGACAGGCAAACACCGGGGAGCTGTTTTTT.

This clone has at least ten counts. This chain connects TRBV5-8 to TRBJ1-2; 9 nucleotides match TRBD1. Germline CDR1 reads SGHTS; CDR2 reads YDEGEE. The CDR3 consists of 14 residues. The J segment lost 7 bases and the V segment lost 4 bases, leaving 8 bases of the junction unmatched. Here the CDR3 reads CASSRDRVSGGYTF. The CDR3 nucleotides read TGTGCCAGCAGCCGGGACAGGGTATCTGGTGGCTACACCTTC.

This clone was recorded many times. V gene TRBV29-1 combines with J gene TRBJ1-1, with D uncertain. Trimming took off 8 bases at V and 6 bases at J, with 19 bases between the two ends. Germline lookup yields CDR1 SQVTM and CDR2 ANQGSEA. This CDR3 has 13 amino acids. The CDR3 DNA sequence: TGCAGCTCGTCTGGGGAAGGAGTAGCTGAAGCTTTCTTT. Translation: CSSSGEGVAEAFF.

Details on this clone: This may arise from a read error, as a much more abundant clone is one base away. The V and J genes are TRBV18 and TRBJ2-3; TRBD2 might be the D (7 bases). This CDR3 is 17 amino acids long. CDR1 is KGHSH and CDR2 is LQKENI in the germline V gene. The DNA of the CDR3 is TGTGCCAGCTCACGCGAACGGGGGGCGACGGTGGCAGATACGCGGTATTTT. Its protein is CASSRERGATVADTRYF.

This clone has at least ten counts. The rearrangement joins TRBV28 to TRBJ2-1; D is undetermined. V lost 8 bases, J lost 6 bases, and 14 bases lay in between. CDR3 length: 13 residues. CDR1 and CDR2 from the germline V gene are MDHEN and SYDVKM. CDR3 sequence reads: CASLLGSSNEQFF. CDR3 nucleotides: TGTGCCAGCCTCCTGGGTAGCAGCAATGAGCAGTTCTTC.

The chain is built from TRBV29-1 and TRBJ2-5; 7 positions match TRBD2. V dropped 6 bases and J dropped 5; count of bases not matched to a gene: 6. Germline V gene lookup returns CDR1 SQVTM and CDR2 ANQGSEA. CDR3 length: 12 residues. CDR3 protein: CSVSGGGETQYF. CDR3 DNA sequence: TGCAGCGTGAGTGGGGGAGGGGAGACCCAGTACTTC.

Many counts were recorded for this clone. The chain uses TRBV24-1 and TRBJ2-7; 8 bases map to TRBD1. V lost 4 bases and J lost 5; bases outside the gene matches: 3. The germline gives CDR1 KGHDR, CDR2 SFDVKD. CDR3 length: 13 residues. The CDR3 loop is CATSEAGGDEQYF. DNA for the CDR3: TGTGCCACCAGTGAGGCAGGGGGCGACGAGCAGTACTTC.

In this sample, this clone turned up many times. The V and J genes are TRBV19 and TRBJ2-1; perhaps TRBD1 as D (5 bases). This CDR3 has 14 amino acids. The ends were cut back, 10 bases at V and 0 bases at J, with 13 bases in the middle. Looked up from germline, CDR1 is LNHDA and CDR2 is SQIVND (reference sequence). CDR3 DNA sequence: TGTGCCACCGCCGGACACGGCTCCTACAATGAGCAGTTCTTC. Its translation: CATAGHGSYNEQFF.

This clone has ten or more counts. This chain joins TRBV9 and TRBJ2-1; D gene uncertain. V was trimmed by 3 bases and J by 0 bases, leaving 13 bases between them. From germline, CDR1 is SGDLS and CDR2 YYNGEE. CDR3 size: 16 residues. DNA of the CDR3: TGTGCCAGCAGCGCTCAACAGAGGAGCTCCTACAATGAGCAGTTCTTC. This translates into CASSAQQRSSYNEQFF.

This clone was observed many times. This chain uses TRBV20-1 with TRBJ1-2; D gene ambiguous. The germline V gene encodes CDR1 DFQATT and CDR2 SNEGSKA (reference sequence). V dropped 6 bases and J dropped 7 bases, with 21 bases sitting between them. The CDR3 consists of 14 residues. CDR3 region: CSAFNSIRRGGYTF. DNA of the CDR3: TGCAGTGCGTTCAACAGCATCCGACGGGGTGGCTACACCTTC.

Many counts were recorded for this clone. The chain joins TRBV6-1 to TRBJ2-1, with unresolved D. The CDR3 has 14 residues. Per germline, CDR1 MNHNS and CDR2 SASEGT. The V end was cut by 5 bases, the J end by 3 bases, with 11 bases between. The CDR3 loop reads CASSPGGNYNEQFF. In nucleotides, the CDR3 is TGTGCCAGCAGTCCCGGCGGTAACTACAATGAGCAGTTCTTC.

The sample holds many counts of this clone. The chain recombines TRBV27 with TRBJ2-3; possible D gene TRBD1, 5 bases. V gave up 0 bases and J gave up 4 bases, with 14 bases separating them. CDR1 and CDR2 from the germline V gene are MNHEY and SMNVEV (reference sequence). CDR3 length: 16 residues. In DNA, the CDR3 is TGTGCCAGCAGTTTATCGAGGCAGGGCTTCCCAGATACGCAGTATTTT. This codes for CASSLSRQGFPDTQYF.

The sample holds many counts of this clone. This same CDR3 is encoded by further DNA sequences in the sample. This chain joins TRBV11-1 and TRBJ1-1; D remains ambiguous. CDR1 and CDR2 from the germline V gene are SGHAT and FQDESV (reference sequence). V was pared by 2 bases and J by 10 bases, with 11 bases between. This CDR3 has 12 amino acids. The CDR3 loop is CASSLNGFVAFF. In nucleotides, the CDR3 is TGTGCCAGCAGCTTAAATGGGTTCGTAGCTTTCTTT.